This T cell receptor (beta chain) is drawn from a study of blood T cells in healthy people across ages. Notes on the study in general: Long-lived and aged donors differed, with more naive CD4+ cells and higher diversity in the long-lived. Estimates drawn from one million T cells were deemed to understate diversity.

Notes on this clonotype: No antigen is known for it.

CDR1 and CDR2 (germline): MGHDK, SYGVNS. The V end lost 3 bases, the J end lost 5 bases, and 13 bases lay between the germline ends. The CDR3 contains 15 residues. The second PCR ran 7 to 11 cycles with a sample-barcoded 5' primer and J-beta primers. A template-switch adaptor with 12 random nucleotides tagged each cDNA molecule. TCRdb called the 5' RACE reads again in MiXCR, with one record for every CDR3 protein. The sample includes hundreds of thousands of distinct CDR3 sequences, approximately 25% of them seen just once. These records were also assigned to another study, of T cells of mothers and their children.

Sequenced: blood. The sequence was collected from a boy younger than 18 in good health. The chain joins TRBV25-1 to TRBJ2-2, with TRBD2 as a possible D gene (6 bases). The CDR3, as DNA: TGTGCCAGCAGTGATTGGGGGGACCCTACCGGGGAGCTGTTTTTT. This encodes CASSDWGDPTGELFF.